The sequence of this T cell receptor (beta chain) was determined in a study of type 1 regulatory T cells. Study in general: T-allo10 is a Tr1-enriched, alloantigen-specific CD4 T cell product made in vitro.

The CDR3 has 15 residues. V dropped 1 base and J dropped 0 bases, with 10 bases sitting between them. As concerns this clonotype: Its cognate antigen is unknown.

TCRdb recomputed calls from the reads with MiXCR, one row per CDR3 protein. The sample contains around 62,000 distinct CDR3 sequences, around 63% of which appear only once. Graft donor-derived T-allo10 cells were described as host-alloantigen-specific, anergic, and alloantigen-specifically suppressive. Sequenced input: cultured T cells, either the whole culture or a sorted T cell fraction (not recorded which). The subset was: Tr1-enriched cell product generated in vitro against host alloantigens. The source is a human donor in good health. The rearrangement joins TRBV12-3 or TRBV12-4 to TRBJ2-7; D call uncertain. In DNA form, the CDR3 reads TGTGCCAGCAGTTTAGTGGCAGGCAGCTCCTACGAGCAGTACTTC. Its translation: CASSLVAGSSYEQYF.